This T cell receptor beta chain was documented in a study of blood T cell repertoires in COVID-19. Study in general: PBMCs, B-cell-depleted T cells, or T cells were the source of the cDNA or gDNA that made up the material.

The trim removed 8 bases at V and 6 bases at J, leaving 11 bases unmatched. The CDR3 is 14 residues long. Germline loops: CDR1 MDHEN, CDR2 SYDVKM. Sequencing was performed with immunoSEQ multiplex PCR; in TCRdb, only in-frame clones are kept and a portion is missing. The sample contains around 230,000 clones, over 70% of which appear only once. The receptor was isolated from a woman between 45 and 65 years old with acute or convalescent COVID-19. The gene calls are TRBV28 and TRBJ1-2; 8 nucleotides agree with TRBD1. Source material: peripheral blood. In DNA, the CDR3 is TGTGCCAGCCTTGAAGGACAGGGTGTTAATGGCTACACCTTC. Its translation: CASLEGQGVNGYTF.